This passage covers 21 T cell receptor beta chains from one sample sequenced in a study of shared clonotypes between healthy human individuals. Assay used: immunoSEQ multiplex PCR; TCRdb lists only in-frame clones, some missing. The data contain roughly 2.5 million clones, around 90% of them singletons. Sequencing input: naive CD4+ T cells sorted from blood. The subset was: CD45RA+ positively selected. Receptors originate from a man in his late teens or twenties in good health.

This clone was detected only a few times. Other DNA sequences in the same sample also yield this CDR3. This chain connects TRBV2 to TRBJ2-2, with D possibly being TRBD2 (5 bases). The CDR3 is 14 amino acids. Trimming cost V 0 bases and J 4 bases, with 6 bases left between them. Germline loops: CDR1 SNHLY, CDR2 FYNNEI. CDR3 DNA sequence: TGTGCCAGCAGTGAAGCGGGAGCCACCGGGGAGCTGTTTTTT. Residues: CASSEAGATGELFF.

V is TRBV5-1 and J is TRBJ2-7, with a weak D call TRBD1 (5 bases). The CDR3 consists of 13 residues. Germline loops: CDR1 SGHRS, CDR2 YFSETQ. V was trimmed by 2 bases and J by 0 bases, leaving 6 bases between them. CDR3 in DNA: TGCGCCAGCAGCTTACAGGCCTCCTACGAGCAGTACTTC. Residues: CASSLQASYEQYF.

The genes are TRBV5-1 and TRBJ2-7; the D is unclear. Per the germline V gene, CDR1 is SGHRS and CDR2 is YFSETQ. The CDR3 loop spans 14 amino acids. V was shortened by 5 bases and J by 6 bases, with 18 bases between the two germline ends. CDR3 nucleotides: TGCGCCAGCAGGAAGGCCGTTACCAACGGCGAGCAGTACTTC. This encodes CASRKAVTNGEQYF. The full variable domain, completed using reference TRBV5-1 and TRBJ2-7, is KAGVTQTPRYLIKTRGQQVTLSCSPISGHRSVSWYQQTPGQGLQFLFEYFSETQRNKGNFPGRFSGRQFSNSRSEMNVSTLELGDSALYLCASRKAVTNGEQYFGPGTRLTVT.

This chain uses TRBV10-1 with TRBJ2-2; TRBD2 aligns across 8 bases. CDR1 WNHNN and CDR2 SYGVQD come from the germline V gene (reference sequence). The CDR3 runs to 14 residues. Germline trimming cut 8 bases from V and 4 bases from J; bases unmatched to any gene: 6. CDR3 loop: CASAAGTSTGELFF. As DNA, the CDR3 is TGCGCCAGCGCCGCCGGGACTAGCACCGGGGAGCTGTTTTTT.

The CDR3: CASSQVEGERRFF. The CDR3, as DNA: TGCGCCAGCAGCCAAGTGGAAGGCGAGCGGAGGTTCTTC. The gene calls are TRBV4-1 and TRBJ2-1; possibly TRBD2 for D (5 bases). The CDR3 is made up of 13 amino acids. Trimming stripped 1 base from V and 15 bases from J, with 16 bases between. CDR1 is MGHRA, CDR2 YSYEKL, per germline.

V gene TRBV25-1 combines with J gene TRBJ2-2, with 7 positions matching TRBD2. Unmatched junction bases numbered 5, after V lost 7 bases and J lost 0 bases. Germline V CDR1 and CDR2: MGHDK, SYGVNS. The CDR3 runs to 15 residues. For the CDR3, the DNA is TGTGCCAGCAAGGTCGGGGGGACGAACACCGGGGAGCTGTTTTTT. This codes for CASKVGGTNTGELFF.

Details on this clone: The same CDR3 arises from other DNA sequences in this sample as well. The V and J genes are TRBV9 and TRBJ2-2; 10 bases map to TRBD2. J was trimmed by 2 bases and V by 4 bases; bases with no gene match: 5. This CDR3 comprises 16 residues. The germline V gene encodes CDR1 SGDLS and CDR2 YYNGEE. CDR3 coding DNA: TGTGCCAGCAGCCCCCGGACTAGCGGAAACACCGGGGAGCTGTTTTTT. It is translated as CASSPRTSGNTGELFF.

A note on this clone: The same CDR3 is also encoded by other DNA sequences in this sample. This sequence joins TRBV6-5 and TRBJ1-1; D uncertain. This CDR3 contains 13 residues. V was trimmed by 0 bases and J by 4 bases, leaving 6 bases between them. Germline V gene lookup returns CDR1 MNHEY and CDR2 SVGAGI. CDR3 protein: CASSYSGFTEAFF. The DNA for the CDR3 is TGTGCCAGCAGTTACTCGGGATTCACTGAAGCTTTCTTT.

The chain couples TRBV25-1 to TRBJ2-7; no definite D call. CDR1 is MGHDK, CDR2 SYGVNS, per germline. The CDR3 runs to 14 residues. V lost 2 bases and J 2 bases, leaving 10 bases between the germline ends. The CDR3 here is CASSEHGRPYEQYF. As DNA, the CDR3 is TGTGCCAGCAGTGAACATGGCAGGCCCTACGAGCAGTACTTC.

J is TRBJ2-1 and V is TRBV27, with TRBD2 identical over 8 bases. The CDR3 spans 14 residues. CDR1 and CDR2 (germline): MNHEY, SMNVEV (reference sequence). V lost 2 bases and J lost 10; bases outside the gene matches: 7. The CDR3 nucleotides are TGTGCCAGCAGTTTACTCTCGCTAGCGGGCGAGCAGTTCTTC. Its protein product is CASSLLSLAGEQFF.

V usage is TRBV5-5 and J usage is TRBJ2-7, with unresolved D. The germline V gene encodes CDR1 SGHKS and CDR2 YYEKEE (reference sequence). V was clipped by 2 bases and J by 0 bases, with 9 bases between them. The CDR3 loop spans 14 amino acids. Written as DNA, the CDR3 is TGTGCCAGCAGCTTCGTAACTAACTCCTACGAGCAGTACTTC. Its protein product is CASSFVTNSYEQYF.

This rearrangement joins TRBV9 to TRBJ1-6; D is perhaps TRBD1 (5 bases). This CDR3 region has 13 residues. Deletions cut 0 bases from V and 8 bases from J, with 6 bases between. CDR1 SGDLS and CDR2 YYNGEE come from the germline V gene. In DNA form, the CDR3 reads TGTGCCAGCAGCGTAGTAGGGGATTCACCCCTCCACTTT. It encodes CASSVVGDSPLHF. The full variable domain, its missing parts supplied by reference TRBV9 and TRBJ1-6, is DSGVTQTPKHLITATGQRVTLRCSPRSGDLSVYWYQQSLDQGLQFLIQYYNGEERAKGNILERFSAQQFPDLHSELNLSSLELGDSALYFCASSVVGDSPLHFGNGTRLTVT.

J is TRBJ2-3 and V is TRBV2; possible D gene TRBD1, 6 bases. The ends were cut back, 6 bases at V and 0 bases at J, with 10 bases in the middle. The CDR3 consists of 14 residues. Per germline, CDR1 SNHLY and CDR2 FYNNEI. The CDR3 spells CASRDSRSTDTQYF. The CDR3 bases are TGTGCCAGCAGGGACAGCAGAAGCACAGATACGCAGTATTTT.

V and J are TRBV6-5 and TRBJ2-1, with TRBD2 identical over 7 bases. The CDR3 sequence is 16 residues long. Losses at the gene ends were 0 bases for V and 6 bases for J; bases not matched to a gene: 8. Germline lookup yields CDR1 MNHEY and CDR2 SVGAGI. CDR3 sequence reads: CASSYSGLTTSNEQFF. The CDR3 region has the DNA TGTGCCAGCAGTTACTCGGGACTAACAACTTCCAATGAGCAGTTCTTC.

The chain employs TRBV9 and TRBJ2-1; D not resolved. V lost 4 bases and J lost 7, with 18 bases in between. CDR1 is SGDLS, CDR2 YYNGEE, per germline. The CDR3 extends over 15 amino acids. In DNA form, the CDR3 reads TGTGCCAGCAGCCTAAATTTTGGTTACTCGAATGAGCAGTTCTTC. Protein sequence: CASSLNFGYSNEQFF.

This chain joins TRBV5-1 and TRBJ1-5; D perhaps matches TRBD1 (5 bases). Trimming cost V 2 bases and J 7 bases, with 10 bases left between them. The CDR3 length is 13 residues. Germline V gives CDR1 SGHRS, CDR2 YFSETQ. The CDR3 is CASSFGDGQPQHF. The CDR3, as DNA: TGCGCCAGCAGCTTCGGGGACGGGCAGCCCCAGCATTTT.

The chain is built from TRBV29-1 and TRBJ1-4, with D maybe TRBD1 (5 bases). The germline CDR1 and CDR2 sequences are SQVTM and ANQGSEA. V was cut by 7 bases and J by 0 bases, with 15 bases left in between. The CDR3 sequence is 15 residues long. The CDR3 DNA sequence: TGCAGCGCATCAGGGTTCCCTTCAACTAATGAAAAACTGTTTTTT. Its translation: CSASGFPSTNEKLFF.

The J gene is TRBJ2-5, the V gene TRBV25-1; D is unresolved. V was pared by 3 bases and J by 2 bases, with 10 bases between. The germline V gene has CDR1 MGHDK and CDR2 SYGVNS. The CDR3 spans 14 residues. Here the CDR3 DNA reads TGTGCCAGCAGTGACTGGGCCTCACAAGAGACCCAGTACTTC. This codes for CASSDWASQETQYF.

In the case of this clone: This same CDR3 is encoded by further DNA sequences in the sample. This chain uses TRBV5-1 with TRBJ1-3; D is undetermined. This CDR3 has 14 residues. Germline V gene sequence: CDR1 SGHRS, CDR2 YFSETQ. V lost 4 bases and J 2 bases, leaving 10 bases between the germline ends. The chain's CDR3 is CASSPGQAGNTIYF. CDR3 nucleotide sequence: TGCGCCAGCAGCCCCGGTCAGGCTGGAAACACCATATATTTT. The full variable domain, in which reference TRBV5-1 and TRBJ1-3 provide the parts outside the CDR3, is KAGVTQTPRYLIKTRGQQVTLSCSPISGHRSVSWYQQTPGQGLQFLFEYFSETQRNKGNFPGRFSGRQFSNSRSEMNVSTLELGDSALYLCASSPGQAGNTIYFGEGSWLTVV.

The chain is built from TRBV6-5 and TRBJ1-5, with D perhaps matching TRBD1 (6 bases). The CDR3 spans 14 residues. V dropped 6 bases and J dropped 7 bases, with 16 bases sitting between them. Germline CDR1 MNHEY, CDR2 SVGAGI. The CDR3 nucleotides are TGTGCCAGCAGGGGGGGACAACTTGGACAGCCCCAGCATTTT. The encoded protein is CASRGGQLGQPQHF.

Remarks on this clone: Other DNA sequences within the sample encode an identical CDR3. V usage is TRBV11-3 and J usage is TRBJ1-1; D gene unclear. The CDR3 extends over 13 amino acids. The germline V gene encodes CDR1 SGHNT and CDR2 YENEEA. Between the trimmed V and J ends, which lost 2 bases and 2 bases, there was a span of 6 bases. CDR3 in amino acids: CASSLNQNTEAFF. CDR3 coding DNA: TGTGCCAGCAGCTTAAACCAAAACACTGAAGCTTTCTTT. The whole variable domain, filled in from reference TRBV11-3 and TRBJ1-1, reads EAGVVQSPRYKIIEKKQPVAFWCNPISGHNTLYWYLQNLGQGPELLIRYENEEAVDDSQLPKDRFSAERLKGVDSTLKIQPAELGDSAVYLCASSLNQNTEAFFGQGTRLTVV.